This TCR beta chain was retrieved from a study of T cell responses to AZD1222 COVID-19 vaccine (TCRdb year 2021). Some background on the complete study: TCR sequencing was performed for approximately 240 trial participants, of whom roughly 200 were given two doses of AZD1222 and some 26 were given two doses of MenACWY control vaccine. Trial participants were enrolled by age into subgroups of 18-55, 56-69 and 70-plus years, and around 140, 26 and 57 TCR-sequenced participants, respectively, were included in these subgroups.

Explained via the paper, the time point label denotes: about 28 days (+/-7) after the second vaccine dose. AZD1222 recipients with second doses at about 4 weeks or about 12 weeks were pooled, because spike-specific TCR depth and breadth did not differ between schedules. Vaccinee samples came from UK trials COV001 and COV002, including a single-blind randomized controlled phase 2/3 trial of AZD1222 (ChAdOx1 nCoV-19) in healthy adults. Trial participant PBMC samples were collected at day 0 and day 28 after the second dose for TCRbeta chain sequencing. The sample holds one count of this clone. The clone's antigen remains unknown. Within one base of it there is no much larger clone, and no base qualities were kept. Via the germline V gene (reference sequence), CDR1 is GTSNPN and CDR2 SVGIG. V drops 4 bases and J drops 2 bases, leaving 14 bases in between. Measured from the cysteine to the phenylalanine, the CDR3 is 14 residues long. The DNA shown is the 42-base CDR3, in frame from base 1.

General study outcomes and caveats: Because no day 14 peak-response samples were available, repertoires were characterized only after the peak T cell response. Reportedly, almost half of the unique spike-specific TCRs recognized epitopes lying outside the regions that are mutated in the B.1.351 and B.1.1.7 variants. CD4 TCRs associated with the vaccine covered the entire spike protein, and the dominant responses were in regions 160-218 and 743-854. Participants were mostly white British and included more females than males, and it was suggested by the authors that clonal diversity may have been underestimated. Conclusions about previously exposed vaccinees were limited because only a handful of AZD1222 recipients were SARS-CoV-2 seropositive at baseline. After two AZD1222 doses, both the breadth and the depth of spike-specific TCRs were significantly higher than at day 0 and than in MenACWY recipients. In the small 56-69-year group, the increase in depth fell short of significance, most likely because of low power.

The CDR3 regions of human TCRbeta chains were analyzed by immunosequencing. Regarding the original processing steps: TCRs in the repertoires were matched against a reference library of SARS-CoV-2-specific TCRs that had been generated with the MIRA antigen-specificity platform. Breadth meant the fraction of unique TCRs that were SARS-CoV-2-associated, whereas depth meant the fraction of total T cells that were SARS-CoV-2-associated. Using the MIRA data, every spike-specific TCR was mapped to the spike region that the TCR reacted to and assigned to either a CD4 or a CD8 class. Log10-transformed breadth and depth values were compared by one-way ANOVA with Sidak's multiple comparisons tests. The source is immuneACCESS, and TCRdb retained only in-frame sequences with V and J called. Part of the clones is not carried over; for the studies checked, unresolved V genes explain less than half of this, and the remainder is unexplained. D and trimming come from the DNA, and the V and J calls and clone size come from that table. This sample lists 150,000 to 200,000 clones; approximately 90% were detected once. In total, the top ten clones hold 25% to 30% of the sample.

Recombination connected TRBV30 to TRBJ1-1, with the identity of the D gene unclear. The sequencing used peripheral blood, collected 28 days after the second AZD1222 dose. This sequence was found in an adult who received the AZD1222 COVID-19 vaccine. The DNA is as follows: TGTGCCTGGAATAAGTGGCCGGTAAACACTGAAGCTTTCTTT. Its translation reads: CAWNKWPVNTEAFF. Beyond the CDR3, the reference TRBV30 and TRBJ1-1 genes provide the residues; the full variable domain reads: SQTIHQWPATLVQPVGSPLSLECTVEGTSNPNLYWYRQAAGRGLQLLFYSVGIGQISSEVPQNLSASRPQDRQFILSSKKLLLSDSGFYLCAWNKWPVNTEAFFGQGTRLTVV.